Described below is a single T cell receptor beta chain sequence and its context. The record originates from a study of shared clonotypes between healthy human individuals. CDR1 is GTSNPN, CDR2 SVGIG, per germline (reference sequence). The CDR3 contains 13 residues. V was clipped by 2 bases and J by 3 bases, with 8 bases between them. Generated by immunoSEQ multiplex PCR, the TCRdb table keeps only in-frame clones and is missing some. The sample gives approximately 1,500,000 clones, nearly 99% of which show up once; about 0.42% is in the top ten. V is TRBV30 and J is TRBJ1-3; D may be TRBD1 (6 bases). The sequenced material came from naive CD4+ T cells sorted from blood. The subset here: CD45RA+ positively selected. This clonotype was obtained from a man aged 25-45 years in good health. This CDR3 reads CAWSPGVGNTIYF. The CDR3 DNA reads as TGTGCCTGGAGTCCAGGGGTTGGAAACACCATATATTTT.